This T cell receptor beta chain comes out of a study of T cell repertoires in cytomegalovirus infection. Overall study context: Recently identified HLA-C-restricted CMV epitopes were among the peptides used. CMV infection and matching HLA type were both indicated by public TCR beta signatures.

TCRdb independently ran MiXCR on the reads; one entry per CDR3 protein. The table shows around 540,000 distinct CDR3 sequences, with more than 30% occurring only once. This clonotype was picked up a small number of times. What it binds is unknown. Germline V CDR1 and CDR2: MNHEY, SVGEGT. V lost 1 base and J 0 bases, leaving 4 bases between the germline ends. This CDR3 has 14 residues. This sequence originates from a human donor in good health (CMV status not recorded). Some clones in this sample may be carry-over from other donors' samples. The sequenced sample was cultured PBMCs, obtained from culture after CMV antigen stimulation. The rearrangement joins TRBV6-2 or TRBV6-3 to TRBJ1-5; D is unresolved. This CDR3 reads CASSYWDSNQPQHF. CDR3 in DNA: TGTGCCAGCAGTTACTGGGATAGCAATCAGCCCCAGCATTTT.